This TCR beta chain was recorded in a study of response to subunit inactivated influenza vaccine. This clonotype was recorded at least ten times. Its target is not known. TCRdb redid the calling of the RT-PCR reads with MiXCR, one entry per CDR3 protein. The sample holds about 570,000 distinct CDR3 sequences, 12% seen once. Trimming shortened V by 0 bases and J by 1 base, and 10 bases separated the two germline ends. This CDR3 comprises 16 residues. In germline, CDR1 is SGHRS, CDR2 YFSETQ. Study results and caveats: Few additional T cells are recruited per seasonal influenza vaccination, authors suggested.

The sample here was PBMCs from blood, taken on the day of vaccination. The receptor was isolated from a man aged 50 to 59 who received an inactivated influenza vaccine. This rearrangement joins TRBV5-1 to TRBJ2-2; no clear D. The CDR3 loop is CASSLAGGGNTGELFF. In nucleotides, the CDR3 is TGCGCCAGCAGCTTGGCCGGTGGTGGGAACACCGGGGAGCTGTTTTTT.